This T cell receptor beta chain was profiled in a study of PD-1 blockade in classical Hodgkin lymphoma. Study-wide results and caveats: Complete responders entered with baseline diversity on par with newly diagnosed patients, the results showed. Relative to healthy donors, newly diagnosed patients reportedly had lower baseline TCR diversity, which was reported as lower still in relapsed/refractory patients. Exclusion covered patients beginning nivolumab under 1 year post-ASCT.

In regard to this clone: Antigen unknown.

Some clones are missing from TCRdb's copy, which holds only in-frame ones; the method was immunoSEQ multiplex PCR. The table lists some 9,200 clones, 70% to 80% of them singletons, with about 4.2% in the top ten. With no exception, relapse followed autologous stem cell transplantation in all patients, and brentuximab vedotin exposure varied. From thawed PBMCs, CD4+ T cells were purified using magnetic negative selection. Germline values: CDR1 SGHVS, CDR2 FQNEAQ. There are 14 residues in the CDR3. The V gene end was trimmed by 6 bases and the J gene end by 1 base; junction bases not matched to a gene: 4.

The V and J genes are TRBV7-8 and TRBJ1-1, with 8 bases fitting TRBD1. This sequence originates from a human donor with classical Hodgkin lymphoma. The input for sequencing was CD4+ T cells from blood, taken at baseline. CDR3 nucleotides: TGTGCCAGCAGTGCCAGGGGGCGGAACACTGAAGCTTTCTTT. Translated, it gives CASSARGRNTEAFF. Full variable domain (rest looked up from reference TRBV7-8 and TRBJ1-1): GAGVSQSPRYKVAKRGQDVALRCDPISGHVSLFWYQQALGQGPEFLTYFQNEAQLDKSGLPSDRFFAERPEGSVSTLKIQRTQQEDSAVYLCASSARGRNTEAFFGQGTRLTVV.